The 16 T cell receptor beta chains below all came from one sample that was sequenced in a study of T-cell reconstitution after alpha-beta-depleted transplantation in children. Preparation of the TCRbeta library was carried out with unique molecular identifiers. TCRdb analysed the PCR reads with MiXCR anew, one entry per CDR3 protein. The sample includes around 370,000 distinct CDR3 sequences, around a tenth of them seen just once. The sample was PBMCs from the stem cell graft donor, taken from the stem cell graft. These receptors came from a human donor who donated a stem cell graft to a child with acute lymphoblastic leukemia.

This clonotype was detected ten times or more. V gene TRBV5-1 combines with J gene TRBJ2-2; no definite D call. Trimming stripped 3 bases from V and 2 bases from J, with 2 bases between. The CDR3 loop spans 12 amino acids. The germline V gene encodes CDR1 SGHRS and CDR2 YFSETQ. The CDR3 sequence is CASSYNTGELFF. CDR3 nucleotide sequence: TGCGCCAGCAGCTATAACACCGGGGAGCTGTTTTTT.

The chain combines TRBV4-3 with TRBJ2-4, with a tentative D call TRBD2 (7 bases). Trimming cost V 4 bases and J 8 bases, with 18 bases left between them. Germline values: CDR1 LGHNA, CDR2 YSLEER. The CDR3 has 15 amino acids. CDR3 nucleotide sequence: TGCGCCAGCAGCCGCCAGGCGGGGGCTAAACACATTCAGTACTTC. Translated: CASSRQAGAKHIQYF.

This clonotype was observed many times. The rearrangement joins TRBV7-3 to TRBJ2-3, with TRBD2 as a possible D gene (5 bases). With 4 bases removed from V and 2 bases from J, the gap between germline ends came to 10 bases. This CDR3 is built from 14 residues. Germline V gene sequence: CDR1 SGHTA, CDR2 FQGTGA. CDR3 sequence reads: CASSSSGFTDTQYF. The CDR3 coding sequence is TGTGCCAGCAGCTCAAGCGGTTTCACAGATACGCAGTATTTT.

The chain links TRBV20-1 to TRBJ2-1; 10 bases agree with TRBD2. Germline values: CDR1 DFQATT, CDR2 SNEGSKA (reference sequence). The CDR3 loop spans 14 amino acids. The V and J ends lost 7 bases and 0 bases, in that order; junction bases with no gene match: 3. The CDR3 loop reads CSGSSGSSYNEQFF. The CDR3 bases are TGCAGTGGGTCTAGCGGGAGCTCCTACAATGAGCAGTTCTTC.

This chain joins TRBV12-3 or TRBV12-4 and TRBJ1-2; 7 nucleotides align to TRBD1. Losses at the gene ends were 5 bases for V and 3 bases for J; bases not matched to a gene: 15. CDR3 length: 17 amino acids. The CDR3 DNA reads as TGTGCCAGCAGTCCCACACGTTCTGGGACAGAGGACTATGGCTACACCTTC. Amino acid sequence: CASSPTRSGTEDYGYTF.

V gene TRBV7-9 combines with J gene TRBJ2-7; D unresolved. The CDR3 totals 14 residues. Germline-derived CDR1 and CDR2 are SEHNR and FQNEAQ (reference sequence). V was clipped by 0 bases and J by 4 bases, with 10 bases between them. This CDR3 is CASSLALATYEQYF. In DNA, the CDR3 is TGTGCCAGCAGCTTAGCGCTGGCTACTTACGAGCAGTACTTC.

The V and J genes are TRBV29-1 and TRBJ2-7; no definite D call. V was clipped by 5 bases and J by 1 base, with 9 bases between them. This CDR3 has 12 residues. In germline, CDR1 is SQVTM, CDR2 ANQGSEA. CDR3 residues: CSVQGTSYEQYF. CDR3 bases: TGCAGCGTTCAAGGTACATCCTACGAGCAGTACTTC.

The chain recombines TRBV7-2 with TRBJ2-2, with a possible D match to TRBD1 (7 bases). CDR3 length: 13 amino acids. Germline V gene data show CDR1 as SGHTA and CDR2 as FQGNSA. Trimming removed 4 bases at V and 7 bases at J, with 10 bases between. This chain's CDR3 is CASSSQGGGELFF. The DNA of the CDR3 is TGTGCCAGCAGCTCCCAGGGGGGCGGGGAGCTGTTTTTT.

The genes are TRBV7-9 and TRBJ2-7; no clear D gene. This CDR3 is built from 13 residues. The germline gives CDR1 SEHNR, CDR2 FQNEAQ (reference sequence). With 5 bases removed from V and 5 bases from J, the gap between germline ends came to 13 bases. CDR3 nucleotides: TGTGCCAGCAGCCCGTTGCGGCACCACGAGCAGTACTTC. Its protein product is CASSPLRHHEQYF.

Worth noting for this clonotype: This may come from a read error, since a much larger clone is one base off. CDR3 DNA sequence: TGTGCCAGCACCAACACAGATACGCAGTATTTT. Translating it yields CASTNTDTQYF. V and J are TRBV3-1 and TRBJ2-3; no definite D call. The germline V gene has CDR1 LGHDT and CDR2 YNNKEL (reference sequence). This CDR3 region has 11 residues. The V end was cut by 7 bases, the J end by 2 bases, with 4 bases between.

This clonotype was detected only a few times. The genes are TRBV7-6 and TRBJ2-7; tentative D call: TRBD2 (6 bases). This CDR3 is built from 14 residues. V lost 2 bases and J 1 base, leaving 9 bases between the germline ends. Germline V gene sequence: CDR1 SGHVS, CDR2 FNYEAQ. The CDR3 DNA reads as TGTGCCAGCAGCTTAAGTGCGGGGTCCTACGAGCAGTACTTC. The encoded protein is CASSLSAGSYEQYF.

This clonotype was observed a few times. The chain combines TRBV29-1 with TRBJ1-1, with D possibly TRBD1 on 6 matching bases. CDR1 and CDR2 (germline): SQVTM, ANQGSEA. V shed 6 bases and J shed 0 bases, with 14 bases lying between them. There are 14 residues in the CDR3. The CDR3 DNA is TGCAGCGTCCCGGGACACATTCTGAACACTGAAGCTTTCTTT. This translates into CSVPGHILNTEAFF.

The V call is TRBV6-5, the J call TRBJ2-7; D is possibly TRBD2 (6 bases). Germline values: CDR1 MNHEY, CDR2 SVGAGI. The CDR3 has 16 amino acids. Trimming shortened V by 2 bases and J by 2 bases, and 16 bases separated the two germline ends. CDR3 in amino acids: CASSYGVADKAYEQYF. The CDR3 region has the DNA TGTGCCAGCAGTTACGGGGTAGCGGACAAAGCCTACGAGCAGTACTTC.

The chain employs TRBV4-3 and TRBJ1-6; a possible D gene is TRBD1 (5 bases). The CDR3 has 16 amino acids. The V end was cut by 4 bases, the J end by 8 bases, with 18 bases between. Germline-derived CDR1 and CDR2 are LGHNA and YSLEER. CDR3 amino acids: CASSRRTRPGDSPLHF. The CDR3 bases are TGCGCCAGCAGCCGAAGGACCCGGCCGGGGGATTCACCCCTCCACTTT.

This clonotype appeared many times. The chain couples TRBV3-1 to TRBJ2-5; the D gene is possibly TRBD1 (6 bases). The CDR3 spans 15 residues. CDR1 and CDR2 (germline): LGHDT, YNNKEL (reference sequence). V lost 3 bases and J lost 5, with 16 bases in between. Here the CDR3 reads CASSQGSGAGETQYF. As DNA, the CDR3 is TGTGCCAGCAGCCAGGGCTCAGGGGCCGGGGAGACCCAGTACTTC.

Only a few counts were recorded for this clonotype. V and J are TRBV7-9 and TRBJ2-7, with D possibly being TRBD1 or TRBD2 (5 bases each). V shed 0 bases and J shed 5 bases, with 11 bases lying between them. Germline V gene lookup returns CDR1 SEHNR and CDR2 FQNEAQ (reference sequence). This CDR3 has 14 amino acids. The DNA of the CDR3 is TGTGCCAGCAGCTTAGCCGGGGCGTCGGACGAGCAGTACTTC. The encoded protein is CASSLAGASDEQYF.